This T cell receptor beta chain was observed in a study of T cell changes during pregnancy in multiple sclerosis. CDR3 length: 14 residues. Germline V lookup: CDR1 SGHNT, CDR2 YYREEE (reference sequence). J lost 8 bases, V lost 2 bases, and 5 bases had no gene match. Only in-frame clones appear in the TCRdb table, and some are missing; sequencing was by immunoSEQ multiplex PCR. Of nearly 110,000 clones detected, around 92% appear once; the ten largest clones hold 0.78%. Sequences were derived from peripheral blood, sampled in the third trimester of pregnancy. This chain uses TRBV5-4 with TRBJ2-1; 9 nucleotides line up with TRBD2. The clonotype comes from a female donor in good health, enrolled as a control in a pregnancy study. The DNA for the CDR3 is TGTGCCAGCAGCTTTCCTAGCGGGGTGGATGAGCAGTTCTTC. Amino acid sequence: CASSFPSGVDEQFF.